The clone carrying this T cell receptor (beta chain) was recorded many times. The data were taken from a study of T cells in Graves' hyperthyroidism and ophthalmopathy. Study overall: Peripheral blood was taken when the disease was first diagnosed, before any treatment began.

The investigators amplified TCR beta CDR3 regions from RNA transcripts. A first-round RT-PCR of the TCR CDR3 used the HTBI primer set. Each CDR3 protein is one row after TCRdb ran MiXCR on the multiplex PCR reads. Of around 520,000 distinct CDR3 sequences listed, about 14% are singletons. Trimming cost V 7 bases and J 2 bases, with 8 bases left between them. Germline CDR1 is MDHEN and CDR2 is SYDVKM. The CDR3 covers 12 residues. The TCR comes from a middle-aged woman with Graves' hyperthyroidism. The J gene is TRBJ2-5, the V gene TRBV28; unclear D gene. The sequencing input was blood. DNA for the CDR3: TGTGCCAGCACTAGAGGACAAGAGACCCAGTACTTC. Amino acids: CASTRGQETQYF.